These 21 T cell receptor beta chains originate from one sample sequenced in a study of CD8 T cells in Susac syndrome. Random hexamers served to reverse transcribe roughly 0.5 to 1 ug RNA. Each CDR3 protein is one row after TCRdb ran MiXCR on the immunoSEQ multiplex PCR reads. The table has 170,000 or so distinct CDR3 sequences, roughly 95% seen once. Sample: CD4+ T cells from PBMCs. Source of these receptors: a human donor with Susac syndrome.

The chain has TRBV5-1 and TRBJ2-5; weak D call: TRBD2 (6 bases). The germline V gene has CDR1 SGHRS and CDR2 YFSETQ. This CDR3 has 14 residues. The ends were cut back, 3 bases at V and 0 bases at J, with 9 bases in the middle. CDR3 protein: CASSSGTYQETQYF. DNA for the CDR3: TGCGCCAGCAGCTCCGGGACTTACCAAGAGACCCAGTACTTC.

The chain uses TRBV7-2 and TRBJ2-5; D is ambiguous. With 5 bases removed from V and 4 bases from J, the gap between germline ends came to 8 bases. Germline V gene sequence: CDR1 SGHTA, CDR2 FQGNSA. This CDR3 region has 12 residues. CDR3 sequence reads: CASSRPRETQYF. The CDR3 bases are TGTGCCAGCAGCCGACCAAGAGAGACCCAGTACTTC.

This rearrangement joins TRBV4-1 to TRBJ1-2; tentative D call: TRBD1 (6 bases). In germline, CDR1 is MGHRA, CDR2 YSYEKL. The V and J ends lost 1 base and 5 bases respectively, with 20 bases between them. This CDR3 spans 17 amino acids. CDR3 sequence reads: CASSQVGGTRYSYGYTF. The CDR3 DNA follows: TGCGCCAGCAGCCAAGTTGGAGGGACAAGATATTCTTATGGCTACACCTTC.

V and J are TRBV5-8 and TRBJ1-6; D gene ambiguous. Per the germline V gene, CDR1 is SGHTS and CDR2 is YDEGEE. V lost 1 base and J 7 bases, leaving 15 bases between the germline ends. CDR3 length: 16 amino acids. In DNA form, the CDR3 reads TGTGCCAGCAGCTTGAAAGGACGAGCGGGGAATTCACCCCTCCACTTT. It translates to CASSLKGRAGNSPLHF.

The chain couples TRBV29-1 to TRBJ2-2; 7 positions agree with TRBD2. The CDR3 runs 14 residues. With 5 bases clipped from V and 2 bases from J, the junction kept 5 bases outside the gene matches. The germline gives CDR1 SQVTM, CDR2 ANQGSEA. In DNA, the CDR3 is TGCAGCGTTTTCCCTAGCGGTAACACCGGGGAGCTGTTTTTT. Protein: CSVFPSGNTGELFF.

The chain recombines TRBV24-1 with TRBJ2-2; 10 bases are a match to TRBD2. This CDR3 comprises 17 residues. The ends lost 4 bases at V and 2 bases at J; junction bases unmatched: 6. In germline, CDR1 is KGHDR, CDR2 SFDVKD. CDR3 nucleotide sequence: TGTGCCACCAGTGACGAACTAGCGGGATCCAACACCGGGGAGCTGTTTTTT. Residues: CATSDELAGSNTGELFF.

This clonotype was seen more than once but under ten times. V gene TRBV7-2 combines with J gene TRBJ2-3; D is uncertain. This CDR3 region has 13 residues. Germline V CDR1 and CDR2: SGHTA, FQGNSA. With 9 bases removed from V and 1 base from J, the gap between germline ends came to 11 bases. The CDR3 here is CASSLQGTDTQYF. CDR3 DNA sequence: TGTGCCAGTTCCCTGCAGGGCACAGATACGCAGTATTTT.

The sample holds one count of this clonotype. This sequence joins TRBV4-2 and TRBJ2-1; D might be TRBD1 (5 bases). The CDR3 loop spans 18 amino acids. V dropped 2 bases and J dropped 3 bases, with 20 bases sitting between them. The germline V gene has CDR1 LGHNA and CDR2 YNFKEQ. For the CDR3, the DNA is TGTGCCAGCAGCCAATTAGGCGTCGACAGTTCAAGCTACAATGAGCAGTTCTTC. Its protein is CASSQLGVDSSSYNEQFF.

The V call is TRBV7-2, the J call TRBJ1-4; no clear D gene. The germline gives CDR1 SGHTA, CDR2 FQGNSA. Trimming cost V 1 base and J 6 bases, with 12 bases left between them. The CDR3 runs 15 residues. CDR3 amino acids: CASSLGAAGDEKLFF. CDR3 bases: TGTGCCAGCAGCTTAGGGGCAGCGGGCGATGAAAAACTGTTTTTT.

The V call is TRBV15, the J call TRBJ2-1; TRBD2 agrees at 12 bases. J gave up 7 bases and V 0 bases, and 4 bases lay outside the gene matches. The CDR3 loop spans 16 amino acids. Per germline, CDR1 LNHNV and CDR2 YYDKDF (reference sequence). The CDR3 loop is CATSRELAGGLNEQFF. The CDR3 DNA follows: TGTGCCACCAGCAGAGAGCTAGCGGGGGGGCTTAATGAGCAGTTCTTC.

This sequence joins TRBV4-3 and TRBJ1-2; D gene ambiguous. This CDR3 comprises 15 residues. With 1 base removed from V and 0 bases from J, the gap between germline ends came to 9 bases. Germline CDR1 and CDR2: LGHNA and YSLEER. The CDR3 is CASSQGITANYGYTF. Written as DNA, the CDR3 is TGCGCCAGCAGCCAAGGCATCACAGCTAACTATGGCTACACCTTC.

This rearrangement joins TRBV27 to TRBJ2-7; 11 bases fit TRBD2. This CDR3 region has 17 residues. V shed 6 bases and J 0 bases; nucleotides not matched to a gene: 10. Germline V gene data show CDR1 as MNHEY and CDR2 as SMNVEV (reference sequence). CDR3 amino acids: CASRPLLAGVSSYEQYF. In nucleotides, the CDR3 is TGTGCCAGCAGACCCTTACTAGCGGGAGTATCCTCCTACGAGCAGTACTTC.

This rearrangement joins TRBV30 to TRBJ2-7; a weak D match, TRBD1 (6 bases). The ends were cut back, 5 bases at V and 2 bases at J, with 13 bases in the middle. The CDR3 has 13 amino acids. CDR1 and CDR2 (germline): GTSNPN, SVGIG (reference sequence). CDR3 sequence: CAWGVGQPYEQYF. CDR3 sequence (DNA): TGTGCCTGGGGCGTTGGACAGCCCTACGAGCAGTACTTC. The whole variable domain, filled in from reference TRBV30 and TRBJ2-7, reads SQTIHQWPATLVQPVGSPLSLECTVEGTSNPNLYWYRQAAGRGLQLLFYSVGIGQISSEVPQNLSASRPQDRQFILSSKKLLLSDSGFYLCAWGVGQPYEQYFGPGTRLTVT.

V usage is TRBV20-1 and J usage is TRBJ2-1; D gene ambiguous. The CDR3 is 13 amino acids. Germline CDR1 reads DFQATT; CDR2 reads SNEGSKA (reference sequence). Trimming took 5 bases from V and 9 from J, leaving 17 bases between them. The CDR3 reads CSADPSLMGEQFF. The CDR3 DNA follows: TGCAGTGCTGACCCGTCACTAATGGGTGAGCAGTTCTTC.

The CDR3 DNA reads TGTGCCACCCGGGCCGTAGGGGATAGCACAGATACGCAGTATTTT. Its protein product is CATRAVGDSTDTQYF. The V call is TRBV15, the J call TRBJ2-3; maybe TRBD1 (5 bases). V lost 8 bases and J lost 0, with 15 bases in between. The length of the CDR3 is 15 residues. Germline V CDR1 and CDR2: LNHNV, YYDKDF (reference sequence).

The V gene is TRBV28, the J gene TRBJ2-1; D is ambiguous. The V end lost 3 bases, the J end lost 5 bases, and 8 bases lay between the germline ends. Germline CDR1 is MDHEN and CDR2 is SYDVKM. CDR3 size: 13 residues. CDR3 sequence: CASSFRAHNEQFF. Written as DNA, the CDR3 is TGTGCCAGCAGTTTCAGAGCCCACAATGAGCAGTTCTTC.

The V gene is TRBV9, the J gene TRBJ2-1; D is uncertain. V shed 0 bases and J shed 10 bases, with 11 bases lying between them. Germline CDR1 SGDLS, CDR2 YYNGEE. The CDR3 has 13 amino acids. DNA of the CDR3: TGTGCCAGCAGCGTAGCCCCCCGTGGGGAGCAGTTCTTC. As protein: CASSVAPRGEQFF.

CDR3 loop: CASRVSRDTEAFF. CDR3 bases: TGTGCCAGTAGAGTATCAAGGGACACTGAAGCTTTCTTT. This sequence joins TRBV19 and TRBJ1-1; D uncertain. V gave up 6 bases and J gave up 3 bases, with 11 bases separating them. This CDR3 is 13 amino acids long. Germline-derived CDR1 and CDR2 are LNHDA and SQIVND (reference sequence). Full variable domain (rest looked up from reference TRBV19 and TRBJ1-1): DGGITQSPKYLFRKEGQNVTLSCEQNLNHDAMYWYRQDPGQGLRLIYYSQIVNDFQKGDIAEGYSVSREKKESFPLTVTSAQKNPTAFYLCASRVSRDTEAFFGQGTRLTVV.

CDR3 loop: CASSVGAGGPSGTDTQYF. As DNA, the CDR3 is TGTGCCAGCAGCGTGGGAGCGGGGGGGCCGTCGGGCACAGATACGCAGTATTTT. The rearrangement links TRBV9 to TRBJ2-3; 10 bases are shared with TRBD2. The germline V gene has CDR1 SGDLS and CDR2 YYNGEE. The CDR3 spans 18 residues. V shed 2 bases and J 1 base; nucleotides not matched to a gene: 10.

The J gene is TRBJ2-2, the V gene TRBV3-1; TRBD1 aligns across 8 bases. This CDR3 has 16 amino acids. Germline V lookup: CDR1 LGHDT, CDR2 YNNKEL (reference sequence). V shed 5 bases, J shed 0 bases, and the junction held 5 bases outside the gene matches. The CDR3: CASSDGTGANTGELFF. CDR3 coding DNA: TGTGCCAGCAGCGATGGGACAGGAGCGAACACCGGGGAGCTGTTTTTT.

The V and J genes are TRBV29-1 and TRBJ2-3; D is uncertain. This CDR3 region has 13 residues. V lost 2 bases and J lost 4, with 10 bases in between. Germline CDR1 and CDR2: SQVTM and ANQGSEA. CDR3 sequence: CSVEWPTPDTQYF. The CDR3 bases are TGCAGCGTTGAATGGCCGACCCCAGATACGCAGTATTTT.